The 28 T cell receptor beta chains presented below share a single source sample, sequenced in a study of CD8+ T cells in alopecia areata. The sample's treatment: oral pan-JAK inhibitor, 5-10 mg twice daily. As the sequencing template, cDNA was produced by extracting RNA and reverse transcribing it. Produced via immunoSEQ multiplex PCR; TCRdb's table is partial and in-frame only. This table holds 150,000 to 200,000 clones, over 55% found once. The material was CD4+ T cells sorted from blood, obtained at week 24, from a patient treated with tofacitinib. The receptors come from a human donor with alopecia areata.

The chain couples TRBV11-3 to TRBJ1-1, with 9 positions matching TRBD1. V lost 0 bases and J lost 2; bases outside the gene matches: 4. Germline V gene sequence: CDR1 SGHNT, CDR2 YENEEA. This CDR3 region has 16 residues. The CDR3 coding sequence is TGTGCCAGCAGCTTAGATCCGGGACAGGGAAACACTGAAGCTTTCTTT. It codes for CASSLDPGQGNTEAFF.

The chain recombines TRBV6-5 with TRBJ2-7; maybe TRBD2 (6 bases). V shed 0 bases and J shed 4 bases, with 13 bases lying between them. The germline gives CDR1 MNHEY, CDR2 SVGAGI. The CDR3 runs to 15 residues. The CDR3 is CASSYSASAGYEQYF. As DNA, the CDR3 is TGTGCCAGCAGTTACTCGGCTTCGGCGGGGTACGAGCAGTACTTC.

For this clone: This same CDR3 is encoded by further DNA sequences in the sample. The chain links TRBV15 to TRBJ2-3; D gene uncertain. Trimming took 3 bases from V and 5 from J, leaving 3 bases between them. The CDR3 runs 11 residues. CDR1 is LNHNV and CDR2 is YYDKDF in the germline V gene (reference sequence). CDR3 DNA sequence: TGTGCCACCAGCAGTCGAGATACGCAGTATTTT. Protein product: CATSSRDTQYF.

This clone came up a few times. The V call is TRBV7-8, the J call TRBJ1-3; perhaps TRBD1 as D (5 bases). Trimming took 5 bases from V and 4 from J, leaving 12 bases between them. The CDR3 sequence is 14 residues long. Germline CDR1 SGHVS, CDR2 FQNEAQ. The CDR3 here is CASSPPGNGNTIYF. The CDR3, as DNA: TGTGCCAGCAGCCCTCCAGGGAACGGAAACACCATATATTTT. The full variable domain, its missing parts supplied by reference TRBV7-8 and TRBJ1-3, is GAGVSQSPRYKVAKRGQDVALRCDPISGHVSLFWYQQALGQGPEFLTYFQNEAQLDKSGLPSDRFFAERPEGSVSTLKIQRTQQEDSAVYLCASSPPGNGNTIYFGEGSWLTVV.

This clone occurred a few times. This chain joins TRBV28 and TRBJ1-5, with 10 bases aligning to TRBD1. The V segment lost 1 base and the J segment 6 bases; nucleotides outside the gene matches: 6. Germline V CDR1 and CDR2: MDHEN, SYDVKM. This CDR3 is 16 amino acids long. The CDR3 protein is CASSLLLRDRGQPQHF. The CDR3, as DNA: TGTGCCAGCAGTTTATTGCTCCGGGACAGGGGTCAGCCCCAGCATTTT.

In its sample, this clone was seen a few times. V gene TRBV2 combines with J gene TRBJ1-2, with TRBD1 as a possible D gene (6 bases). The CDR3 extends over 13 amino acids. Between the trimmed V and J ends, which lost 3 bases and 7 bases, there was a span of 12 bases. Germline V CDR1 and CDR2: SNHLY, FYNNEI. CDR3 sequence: CASSDRGSFGYTF. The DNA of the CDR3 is TGTGCCAGCAGTGACAGGGGTTCGTTTGGCTACACCTTC.

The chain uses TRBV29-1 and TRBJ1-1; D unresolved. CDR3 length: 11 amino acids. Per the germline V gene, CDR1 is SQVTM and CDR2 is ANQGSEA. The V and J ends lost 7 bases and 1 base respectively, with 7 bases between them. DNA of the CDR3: TGCAGCGGAAGACAGAACACTGAAGCTTTCTTT. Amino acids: CSGRQNTEAFF.

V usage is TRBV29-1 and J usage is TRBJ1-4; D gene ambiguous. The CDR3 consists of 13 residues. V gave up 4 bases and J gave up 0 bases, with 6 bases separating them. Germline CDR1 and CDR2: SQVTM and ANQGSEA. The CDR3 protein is CSVGVTTNEKLFF. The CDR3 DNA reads TGCAGCGTTGGTGTGACAACTAATGAAAAACTGTTTTTT.

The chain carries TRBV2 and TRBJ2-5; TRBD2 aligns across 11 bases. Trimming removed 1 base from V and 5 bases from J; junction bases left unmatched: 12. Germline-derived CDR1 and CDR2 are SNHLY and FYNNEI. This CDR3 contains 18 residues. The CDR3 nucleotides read TGTGCCAGCAGTGAAGGGACTAGCGGGCCCGGGGTCGGGGAGACCCAGTACTTC. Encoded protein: CASSEGTSGPGVGETQYF. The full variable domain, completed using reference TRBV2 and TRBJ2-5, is EPEVTQTPSHQVTQMGQEVILRCVPISNHLYFYWYRQILGQKVEFLVSFYNNEISEKSEIFDDQFSVERPDGSNFTLKIRSTKLEDSAMYFCASSEGTSGPGVGETQYFGPGTRLLVL.

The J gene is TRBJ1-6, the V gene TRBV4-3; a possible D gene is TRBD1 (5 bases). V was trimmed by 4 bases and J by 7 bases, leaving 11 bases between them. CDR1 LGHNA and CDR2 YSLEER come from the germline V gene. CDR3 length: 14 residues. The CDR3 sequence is CASSPRPGNSPLHF. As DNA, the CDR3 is TGCGCCAGCAGCCCCCGCCCAGGGAATTCACCCCTCCACTTT.

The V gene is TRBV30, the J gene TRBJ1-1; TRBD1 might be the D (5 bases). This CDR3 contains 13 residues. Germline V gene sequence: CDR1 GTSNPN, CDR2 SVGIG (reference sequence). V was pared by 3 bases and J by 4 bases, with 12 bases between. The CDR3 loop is CAWSQDRGTEAFF. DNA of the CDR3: TGTGCCTGGAGCCAAGACAGAGGCACTGAAGCTTTCTTT.

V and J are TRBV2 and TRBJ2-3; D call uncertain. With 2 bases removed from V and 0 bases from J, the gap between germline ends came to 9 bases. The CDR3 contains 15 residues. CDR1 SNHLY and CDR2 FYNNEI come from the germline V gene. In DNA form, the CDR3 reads TGTGCCAGCAGTGAACCCGGAGCTAGCACAGATACGCAGTATTTT. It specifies CASSEPGASTDTQYF.

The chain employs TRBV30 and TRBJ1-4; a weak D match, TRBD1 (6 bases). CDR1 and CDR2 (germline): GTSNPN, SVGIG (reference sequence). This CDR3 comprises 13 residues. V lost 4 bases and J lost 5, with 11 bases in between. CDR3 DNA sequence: TGTGCCTGGAATACAGGGTGGAATGAAAAACTGTTTTTT. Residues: CAWNTGWNEKLFF.

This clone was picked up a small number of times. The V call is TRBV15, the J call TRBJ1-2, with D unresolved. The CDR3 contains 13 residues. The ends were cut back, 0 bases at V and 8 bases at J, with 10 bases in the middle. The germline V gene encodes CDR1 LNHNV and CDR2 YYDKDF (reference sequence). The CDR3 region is CATSRDRRAGYTF. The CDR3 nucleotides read TGTGCCACCAGCAGAGATCGTAGAGCCGGCTACACCTTC.

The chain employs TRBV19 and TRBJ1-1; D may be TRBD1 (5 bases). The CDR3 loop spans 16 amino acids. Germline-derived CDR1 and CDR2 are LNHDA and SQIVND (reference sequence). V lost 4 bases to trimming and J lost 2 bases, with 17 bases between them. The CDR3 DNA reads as TGTGCCAGTAGTAGGGGGATCGCCCAGTTTAACACTGAAGCTTTCTTT. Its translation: CASSRGIAQFNTEAFF.

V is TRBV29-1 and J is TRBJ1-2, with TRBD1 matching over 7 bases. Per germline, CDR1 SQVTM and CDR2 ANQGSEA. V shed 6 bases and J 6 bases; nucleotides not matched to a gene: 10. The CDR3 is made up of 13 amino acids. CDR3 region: CSVAPARGNGYTF. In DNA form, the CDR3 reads TGCAGCGTCGCCCCCGCCAGGGGGAATGGCTACACCTTC.

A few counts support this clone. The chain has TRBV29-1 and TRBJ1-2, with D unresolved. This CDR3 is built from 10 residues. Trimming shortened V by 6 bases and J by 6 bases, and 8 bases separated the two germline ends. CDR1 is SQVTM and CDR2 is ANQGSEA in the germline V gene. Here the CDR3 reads CSVGPDGYTF. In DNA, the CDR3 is TGCAGCGTAGGGCCTGATGGCTACACCTTC.

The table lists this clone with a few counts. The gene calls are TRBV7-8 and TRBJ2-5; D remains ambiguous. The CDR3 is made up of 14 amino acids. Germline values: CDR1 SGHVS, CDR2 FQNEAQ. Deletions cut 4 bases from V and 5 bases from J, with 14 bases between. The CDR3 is CASSSSPPRETQYF. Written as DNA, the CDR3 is TGTGCCAGCAGCTCCTCCCCTCCGAGGGAGACCCAGTACTTC.

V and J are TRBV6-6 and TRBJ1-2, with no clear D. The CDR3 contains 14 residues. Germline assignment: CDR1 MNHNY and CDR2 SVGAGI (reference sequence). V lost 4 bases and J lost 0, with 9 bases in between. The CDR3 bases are TGTGCCAGCAGTTCTCGGGAGACTAACTATGGCTACACCTTC. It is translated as CASSSRETNYGYTF.

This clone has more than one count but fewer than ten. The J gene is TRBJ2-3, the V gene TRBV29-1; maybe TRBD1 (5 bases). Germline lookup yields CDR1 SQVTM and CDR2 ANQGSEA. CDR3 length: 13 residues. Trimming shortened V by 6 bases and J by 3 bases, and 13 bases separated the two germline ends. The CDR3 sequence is CSVGLEATDTQYF. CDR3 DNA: TGCAGCGTGGGGCTCGAAGCTACAGATACGCAGTATTTT.

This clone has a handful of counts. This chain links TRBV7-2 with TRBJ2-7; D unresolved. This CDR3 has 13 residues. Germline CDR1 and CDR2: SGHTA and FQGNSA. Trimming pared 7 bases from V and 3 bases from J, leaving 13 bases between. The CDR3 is CASTSEPGYEQYF. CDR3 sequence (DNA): TGTGCCAGCACTTCAGAACCTGGCTACGAGCAGTACTTC.

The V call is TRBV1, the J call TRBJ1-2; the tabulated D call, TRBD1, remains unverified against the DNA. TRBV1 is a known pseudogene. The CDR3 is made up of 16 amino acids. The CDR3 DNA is TGCACCAGCAGCCAAGATGACAGGCTACCTAACTATGGCTACACCTTC. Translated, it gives CTSSQDDRLPNYGYTF.

CDR3 sequence reads: CASSEGSNQPQHF. Written as DNA, the CDR3 is TGTGCCAGCAGCGAGGGGTCCAATCAGCCCCAGCATTTT. The chain employs TRBV7-7 and TRBJ1-5, with a weak D call TRBD1 (5 bases). V lost 5 bases, J lost 3 bases, and 8 bases lay in between. The CDR3 has 13 amino acids. Germline loops: CDR1 SSHAT, CDR2 FNYEAQ (reference sequence).

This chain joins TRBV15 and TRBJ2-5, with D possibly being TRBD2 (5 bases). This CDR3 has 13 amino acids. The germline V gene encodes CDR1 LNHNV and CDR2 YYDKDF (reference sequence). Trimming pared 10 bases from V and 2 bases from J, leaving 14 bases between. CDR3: CAMHRGGQETQYF. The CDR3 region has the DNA TGTGCCATGCACCGAGGCGGGCAAGAGACCCAGTACTTC.

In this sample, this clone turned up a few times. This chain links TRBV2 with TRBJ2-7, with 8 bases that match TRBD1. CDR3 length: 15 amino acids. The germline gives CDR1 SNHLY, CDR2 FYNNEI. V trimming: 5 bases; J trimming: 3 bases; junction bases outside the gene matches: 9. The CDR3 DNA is TGTGCCAGCAGTAGAGGACAGGGTAGCCGCTACGAGCAGTACTTC. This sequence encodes CASSRGQGSRYEQYF.

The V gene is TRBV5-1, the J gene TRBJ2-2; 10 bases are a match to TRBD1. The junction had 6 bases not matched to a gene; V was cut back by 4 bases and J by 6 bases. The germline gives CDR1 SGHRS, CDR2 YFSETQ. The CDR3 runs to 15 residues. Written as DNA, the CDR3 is TGCGCCAGCAGCACCGTGACAGGGGGCCCCGGGGAGCTGTTTTTT. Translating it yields CASSTVTGGPGELFF.

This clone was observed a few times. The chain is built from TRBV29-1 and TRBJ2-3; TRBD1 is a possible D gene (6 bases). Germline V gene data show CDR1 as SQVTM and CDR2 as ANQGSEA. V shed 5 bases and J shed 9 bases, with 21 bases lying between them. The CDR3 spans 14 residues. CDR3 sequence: CSVNRDTWGGTQYF. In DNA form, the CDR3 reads TGCAGCGTTAACCGGGACACCTGGGGTGGCACGCAGTATTTT.

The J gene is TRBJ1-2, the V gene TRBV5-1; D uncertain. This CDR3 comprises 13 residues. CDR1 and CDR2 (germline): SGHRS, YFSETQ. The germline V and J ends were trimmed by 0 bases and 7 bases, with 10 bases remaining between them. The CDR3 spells CASSLDGGFGYTF. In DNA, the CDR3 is TGCGCCAGCAGCTTGGACGGTGGGTTTGGCTACACCTTC.